The 11 T cell receptor beta chains given below trace back to one sample, sequenced in a study of blood T cell repertoires in COVID-19. Here immunoSEQ multiplex PCR was the method, and the copy in TCRdb shows in-frame clones only, minus some. There are a few hundred thousand clones in the sample; approximately 87% occur only once, and roughly 3.2% lies in the top ten. The sequencing input was PBMCs or T cells enriched from blood (not recorded which). The receptors stem from a woman in her forties or fifties in a cohort exposed to, infected with or recovered from COVID-19 (not recorded which).

The chain is built from TRBV19 and TRBJ1-5, with no clear D. The CDR3 totals 12 residues. The germline V gene encodes CDR1 LNHDA and CDR2 SQIVND (reference sequence). The V and J ends lost 7 bases and 2 bases respectively, with 6 bases between them. The CDR3 region is CASNRGNQPQHF. CDR3 DNA: TGTGCCAGTAACCGGGGCAATCAGCCCCAGCATTTT.

The J gene is TRBJ1-5, the V gene TRBV7-9; maybe TRBD1 (6 bases). Trimming removed 6 bases from V and 4 bases from J, with 7 bases in between. In germline, CDR1 is SEHNR, CDR2 FQNEAQ (reference sequence). The CDR3 consists of 12 residues. In DNA, the CDR3 is TGTGCCAGCAGACAGGGAAATCAGCCCCAGCATTTT. This sequence encodes CASRQGNQPQHF.

Here the CDR3 reads CASSQGTVSGFGYTF. In DNA form, the CDR3 reads TGTGCCAGCAGCCAAGGGACAGTATCAGGGTTTGGCTACACCTTC. The chain has TRBV3-1 (or the pseudogene TRBV3-2) and TRBJ1-2, with D possibly matching TRBD1 (6 bases). The CDR3 has 15 amino acids. V shed 1 base and J shed 7 bases, with 16 bases lying between them. In germline, CDR1 is LGHDT, CDR2 YNNKEL (reference sequence).

The CDR3 nucleotides read TGCGCCAGCAGCCAAGAATCCGGGCGGGGGGGAAACACCATATATTTT. As protein: CASSQESGRGGNTIYF. The V and J genes are TRBV4-3 and TRBJ1-3; weak D call: TRBD1 (5 bases). Trimming stripped 0 bases from V and 4 bases from J, with 13 bases between. Germline V gene sequence: CDR1 LGHNA, CDR2 YSLEER. The CDR3 has 16 amino acids.

This chain uses TRBV4-3 with TRBJ1-5, with 7 bases fitting TRBD1. J lost 6 bases, V lost 1 base, and 6 bases had no gene match. This CDR3 region has 15 residues. Germline V gene lookup returns CDR1 LGHNA and CDR2 YSLEER. Here the CDR3 DNA reads TGCGCCAGCAGCCAAGTCAGGGACAGTGCTCAGCCCCAGCATTTT. Residues: CASSQVRDSAQPQHF.

This chain connects TRBV19 to TRBJ1-5; no reliable D call. The V and J ends lost 2 bases and 3 bases respectively, with 8 bases between them. This CDR3 contains 14 residues. In germline, CDR1 is LNHDA, CDR2 SQIVND (reference sequence). The CDR3 here is CASSITRFNQPQHF. CDR3 bases: TGTGCCAGTAGTATAACCAGGTTCAATCAGCCCCAGCATTTT.

V and J are TRBV3-1 (or the pseudogene TRBV3-2) and TRBJ2-1; TRBD2 agrees at 9 bases. Germline V gene lookup returns CDR1 LGHDT and CDR2 YNNKEL (reference sequence). The V and J ends lost 0 bases and 5 bases, in that order; junction bases with no gene match: 20. This CDR3 comprises 21 residues. The CDR3 loop is CASSQEGLAGSQGEGDNEQFF. The CDR3 DNA follows: TGTGCCAGCAGCCAAGAAGGCCTAGCGGGGAGTCAAGGTGAGGGTGACAATGAGCAGTTCTTC.

This rearrangement joins TRBV4-2 to TRBJ1-2, with a tentative D call TRBD1 (5 bases). Germline CDR1 and CDR2: LGHNA and YNFKEQ. Trimming stripped 0 bases from V and 4 bases from J, with 12 bases between. This CDR3 comprises 15 residues. CDR3 DNA sequence: TGTGCCAGCAGCCAAGAGTCGACAGTCCTCTATGGCTACACCTTC. Its protein is CASSQESTVLYGYTF.

In this sample, this clone turned up once. The chain has TRBV2 and TRBJ1-2, with D perhaps TRBD1 (6 bases). The CDR3 loop spans 15 amino acids. Trimming took off 6 bases at V and 5 bases at J, with 19 bases between the two ends. Germline CDR1 and CDR2: SNHLY and FYNNEI. CDR3 residues: CASSPQGRGGYGYTF. DNA for the CDR3: TGTGCCAGCAGCCCCCAGGGCAGGGGAGGGTATGGCTACACCTTC.

The chain links TRBV9 to TRBJ2-3; 8 nucleotides line up with TRBD2. V was clipped by 4 bases and J by 1 base; unmatched bases: 5. The CDR3 runs 15 residues. Germline V gene lookup returns CDR1 SGDLS and CDR2 YYNGEE. The CDR3 bases are TGTGCCAGCAGCCCCGGGGGGGGCCGCACAGATACGCAGTATTTT. Protein: CASSPGGGRTDTQYF.

The rearrangement links TRBV6-5 to TRBJ1-2; unclear D gene. In germline, CDR1 is MNHEY, CDR2 SVGAGI. CDR3 length: 15 amino acids. Trimming stripped 2 bases from V and 5 bases from J, with 15 bases between. Here the CDR3 reads CASSYDGNGVYGYTF. The CDR3 region has the DNA TGTGCCAGCAGTTACGACGGGAACGGGGTATATGGCTACACCTTC.